One T cell receptor (beta chain) is described in this entry. Its target is not known. Assay: immunoSEQ multiplex PCR; the TCRdb copy retains only in-frame clones and omits some. The data contain about 110,000 clones, around 90% of them singletons. Per the germline V gene, CDR1 is KGHSH and CDR2 is LQKENI. V was pared by 3 bases and J by 1 base, with 2 bases of the junction left unmatched. The CDR3 is 15 amino acids. This entry comes from a study of OX40 agonist ivuxolimab in advanced cancers. The overall study: Roughly two fifths of patients had received prior checkpoint inhibitor therapy. The study, taken as a whole, reports: Some nonresponders also had low normalized T-cell clonal expansion.

The clonotype was recovered from an adult with an advanced solid tumor such as melanoma, head and neck, liver or kidney cancer. The chain joins TRBV18 to TRBJ2-7, with 11 bases fitting TRBD2. This sample comprised CD4+ or CD8+ T cells sorted from blood, obtained in a trial of the OX40 agonist ivuxolimab. The CDR3 protein is CASSPGLAESYEQYF. CDR3 sequence (DNA): TGTGCCAGCTCACCGGGACTAGCGGAATCCTACGAGCAGTACTTC.